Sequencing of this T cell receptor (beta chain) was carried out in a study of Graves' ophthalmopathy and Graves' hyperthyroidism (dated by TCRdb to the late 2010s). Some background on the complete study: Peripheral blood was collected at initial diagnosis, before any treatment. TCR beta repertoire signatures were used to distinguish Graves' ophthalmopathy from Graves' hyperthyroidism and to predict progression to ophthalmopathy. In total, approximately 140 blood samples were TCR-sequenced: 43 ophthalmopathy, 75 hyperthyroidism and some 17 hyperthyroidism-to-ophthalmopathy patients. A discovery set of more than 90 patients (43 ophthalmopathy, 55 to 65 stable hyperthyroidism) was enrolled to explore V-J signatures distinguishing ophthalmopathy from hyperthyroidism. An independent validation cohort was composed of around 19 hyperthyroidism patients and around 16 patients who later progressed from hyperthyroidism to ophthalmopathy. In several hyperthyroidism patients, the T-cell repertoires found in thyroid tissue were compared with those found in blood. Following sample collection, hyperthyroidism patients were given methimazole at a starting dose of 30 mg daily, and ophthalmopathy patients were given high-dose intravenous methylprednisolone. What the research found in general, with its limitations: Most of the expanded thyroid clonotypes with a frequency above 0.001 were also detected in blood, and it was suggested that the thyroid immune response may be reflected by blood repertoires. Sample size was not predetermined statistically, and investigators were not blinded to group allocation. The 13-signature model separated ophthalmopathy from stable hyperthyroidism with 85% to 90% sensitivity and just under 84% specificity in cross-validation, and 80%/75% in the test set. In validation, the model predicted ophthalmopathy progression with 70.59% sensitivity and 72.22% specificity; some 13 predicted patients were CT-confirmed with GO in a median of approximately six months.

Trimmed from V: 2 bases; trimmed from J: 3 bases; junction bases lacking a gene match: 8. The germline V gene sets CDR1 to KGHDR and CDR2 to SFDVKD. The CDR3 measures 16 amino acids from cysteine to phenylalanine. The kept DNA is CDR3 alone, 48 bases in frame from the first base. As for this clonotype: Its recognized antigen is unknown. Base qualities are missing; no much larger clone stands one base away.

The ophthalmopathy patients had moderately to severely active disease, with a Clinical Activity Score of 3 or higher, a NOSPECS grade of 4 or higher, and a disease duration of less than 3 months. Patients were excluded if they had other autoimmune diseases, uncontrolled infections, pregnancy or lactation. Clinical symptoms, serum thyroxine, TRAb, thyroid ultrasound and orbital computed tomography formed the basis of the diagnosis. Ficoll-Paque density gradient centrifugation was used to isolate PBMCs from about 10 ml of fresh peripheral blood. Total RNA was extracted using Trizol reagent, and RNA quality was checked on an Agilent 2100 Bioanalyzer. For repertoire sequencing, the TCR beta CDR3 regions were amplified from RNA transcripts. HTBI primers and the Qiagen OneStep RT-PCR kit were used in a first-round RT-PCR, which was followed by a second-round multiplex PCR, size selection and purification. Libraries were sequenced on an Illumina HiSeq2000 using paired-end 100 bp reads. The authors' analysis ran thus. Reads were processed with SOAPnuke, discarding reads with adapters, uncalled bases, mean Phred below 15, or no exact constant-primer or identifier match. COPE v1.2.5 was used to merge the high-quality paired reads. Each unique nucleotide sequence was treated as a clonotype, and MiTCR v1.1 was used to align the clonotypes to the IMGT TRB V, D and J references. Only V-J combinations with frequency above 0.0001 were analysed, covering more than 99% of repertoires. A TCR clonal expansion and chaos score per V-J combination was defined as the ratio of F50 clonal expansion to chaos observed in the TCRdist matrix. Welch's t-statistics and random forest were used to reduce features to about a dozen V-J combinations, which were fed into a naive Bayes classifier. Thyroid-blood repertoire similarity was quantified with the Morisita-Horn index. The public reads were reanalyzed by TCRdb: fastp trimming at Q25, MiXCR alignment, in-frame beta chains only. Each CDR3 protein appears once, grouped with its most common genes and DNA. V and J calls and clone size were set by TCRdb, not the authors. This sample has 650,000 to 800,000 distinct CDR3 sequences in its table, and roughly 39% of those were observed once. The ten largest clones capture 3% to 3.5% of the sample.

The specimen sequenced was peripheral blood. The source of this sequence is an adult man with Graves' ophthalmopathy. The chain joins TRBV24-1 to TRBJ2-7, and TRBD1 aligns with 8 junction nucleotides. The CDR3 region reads CATSDSWSRGLYEQYF. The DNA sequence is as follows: TGTGCCACCAGTGATTCGTGGAGCAGGGGGCTCTACGAGCAGTACTTC.